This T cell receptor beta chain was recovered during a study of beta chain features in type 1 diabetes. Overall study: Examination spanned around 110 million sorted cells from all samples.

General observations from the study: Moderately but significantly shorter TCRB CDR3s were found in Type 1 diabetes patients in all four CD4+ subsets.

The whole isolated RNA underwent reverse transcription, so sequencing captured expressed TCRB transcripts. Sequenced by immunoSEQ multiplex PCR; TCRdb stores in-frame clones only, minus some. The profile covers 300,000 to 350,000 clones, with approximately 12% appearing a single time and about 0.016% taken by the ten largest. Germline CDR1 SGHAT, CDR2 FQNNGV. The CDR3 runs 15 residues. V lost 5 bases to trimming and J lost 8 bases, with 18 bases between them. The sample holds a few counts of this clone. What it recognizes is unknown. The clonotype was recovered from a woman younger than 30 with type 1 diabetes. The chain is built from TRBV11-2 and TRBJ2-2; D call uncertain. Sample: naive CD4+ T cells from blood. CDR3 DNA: TGTGCCAGCAGCCTAGTGGCTTTTCCCAGTGGGGAGCTGTTTTTT. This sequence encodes CASSLVAFPSGELFF.